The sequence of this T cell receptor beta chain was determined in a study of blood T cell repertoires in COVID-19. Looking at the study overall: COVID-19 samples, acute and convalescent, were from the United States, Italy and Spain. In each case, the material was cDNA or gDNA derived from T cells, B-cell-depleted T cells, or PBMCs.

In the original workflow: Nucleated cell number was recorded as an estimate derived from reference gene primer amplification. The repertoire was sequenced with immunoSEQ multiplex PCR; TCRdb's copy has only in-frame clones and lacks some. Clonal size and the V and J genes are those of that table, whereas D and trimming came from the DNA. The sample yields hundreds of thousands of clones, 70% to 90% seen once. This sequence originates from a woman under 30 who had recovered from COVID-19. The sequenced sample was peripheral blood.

CDR3 residues: CASSDRGNQPQHF. The CDR3 DNA is TGTGCCAGCAGTGACAGGGGAAATCAGCCCCAGCATTTT. This rearrangement joins TRBV12-3 or TRBV12-4 to TRBJ1-5; TRBD1 agrees at 8 bases. This CDR3 region has 13 residues. Trimming cost V 5 bases and J 4 bases; bases outside gene matches: 1.